This is a list of T cell receptor beta chains from one sample in a study of T-cell reconstitution after alpha-beta-depleted transplantation in children. TCRdb reprocessed the PCR reads with MiXCR, giving one entry per CDR3 protein. This table has around 230,000 distinct CDR3 sequences, roughly 15% appearing once. The sample here was PBMCs, mostly from graft donor cells, taken 360 days after TCRalphabeta/CD19-depleted stem cell transplant. The receptor source for this set is a male patient under 10 years old who had a stem cell transplant for acute lymphoblastic leukemia, so the T cells may come from the graft donor. Each CDR3 is given with its conserved first and last residue. The D gene is left open where the match is weak. The size field is filled for only some rows; it gives once, few, many or a size class.

abundance | j_gene | d_gene | v_gene | CDR3nt | CDR3aa
. | TRBJ1-5 | . | TRBV19 | TGTGCCAGTAGTAAACGGGCCAGCAATCAGCCCCAGCATTTT | CASSKRASNQPQHF
. | TRBJ2-2 | TRBD1 | TRBV2 | TGTGCCAGCTCAGGGACAGATGTCCACACCGGGGAGCTGTTTTTT | CASSGTDVHTGELFF
. | TRBJ2-7 | TRBD1 | TRBV20-1 | TGCAGTGCTAGGTCGACAGGGAGCTCCTACGAGCAGTACTTC | CSARSTGSSYEQYF
few | TRBJ1-1 | TRBD1 | TRBV5-1 | TGCGCCAGCACGGGACAGGGATCTCAGAACACTGAAGCTTTCTTT | CASTGQGSQNTEAFF
once | TRBJ2-1 | TRBD2 | TRBV7-7 | TGTGCCAGCAGCCCTCGGGGGGGAAGGTCCTACAATGAGCAGTTCTTC | CASSPRGGRSYNEQFF
few | TRBJ2-7 | . | TRBV12-3/TRBV12-4 | TGTGCCAGCAGTTTAGGTCAGGGGTTCTCTATCTACGAGCAGTACTTC | CASSLGQGFSIYEQYF
. | TRBJ1-5 | . | TRBV6-2/TRBV6-3 | TGTGCCAGCAGTTACTCGAACTGGCCCCAGCATTTT | CASSYSNWPQHF
few | TRBJ2-3 | . | TRBV20-1 | TGCAGTGCTAGCCGTATGCTCGGAGATACGCAGTATTTT | CSASRMLGDTQYF
. | TRBJ2-7 | TRBD2 | TRBV3-1 | TGTGCCAGCAGCCCTCGACTAGCGGGGGATGCCTACGAGCAGTACTTC | CASSPRLAGDAYEQYF
. | TRBJ2-5 | . | TRBV29-1 | TGCAGCGTTGTCAGACAGACCCGGGAGACCCAGTACTTC | CSVVRQTRETQYF
. | TRBJ2-5 | . | TRBV20-1 | TGCAGTGCCGGCTACCGGGGTCGCCAAGAGACCCAGTACTTC | CSAGYRGRQETQYF
. | TRBJ2-4 | . | TRBV3-1 | TGTGCCAGCAGCTTCCGACTAGACGGAGCCAAAAACATTCAGTACTTC | CASSFRLDGAKNIQYF
. | TRBJ2-1 | . | TRBV7-2 | TGTGCCAGCAGCTTAGAGCCTCTCCTCTCCGATGAGCAGTTCTTC | CASSLEPLLSDEQFF
few | TRBJ1-4 | . | TRBV12-5 | TGTGCTAGTGGCCCCGGGACTGTTGATGAAAAACTGTTTTTT | CASGPGTVDEKLFF
. | TRBJ2-5 | . | TRBV12-3/TRBV12-4 | TGTGCCAGCAGTTTAGGGGGAGGAGGGGGGGAGACCCAGTACTTC | CASSLGGGGGETQYF
many | TRBJ2-5 | . | TRBV20-1 | TGCAGTGCGGGGTGGGAGACCCAGTACTTC | CSAGWETQYF
many | TRBJ2-2 | TRBD2 | TRBV10-3 | TGTGCCATCAGTGACCCGGGACTAGCGGTCGGAAACACCGGGGAGCTGTTTTTT | CAISDPGLAVGNTGELFF
. | TRBJ2-7 | . | TRBV5-4 | TGTGCCAGCAGCTACGGCCGGACCCCTACCTACGAGCAGTACTTC | CASSYGRTPTYEQYF
few | TRBJ2-1 | . | TRBV12-3/TRBV12-4 | TGTGCCAGCAGTTTATCGGGGCTACCGAACAATGAGCAGTTCTTC | CASSLSGLPNNEQFF
few | TRBJ2-6 | TRBD1 | TRBV19 | TGTGCCACAATCGACAGGGGCCCCAGGGCCAACGTCCTGACTTTC | CATIDRGPRANVLTF
. | TRBJ1-1 | TRBD1 | TRBV5-6 | TGTGCCAGCAGCGCAGGGGGCAACACTGAAGCTTTCTTT | CASSAGGNTEAFF
few | TRBJ1-1 | TRBD1 | TRBV27 | TGTGCCAGCAGTTTCCAGGACAGGGCTTTCTTT | CASSFQDRAFF
. | TRBJ2-4 | . | TRBV27 | TGTGCCAGCAGAGGAACAGGACCGGCCAAAAACATTCAGTACTTC | CASRGTGPAKNIQYF
. | TRBJ1-5 | TRBD1 | TRBV10-3 | TGTGCCATCAGTGAAACCGGGACAGGGGGTGTTCAGCCCCAGCATTTT | CAISETGTGGVQPQHF
many | TRBJ2-7 | . | TRBV12-3/TRBV12-4 | TGTGCCAGCACCTCTGTATTAGGGCGGAACTCCTACGAGCAGTACTTC | CASTSVLGRNSYEQYF
few | TRBJ2-7 | TRBD2 | TRBV4-1 | TGCGCCAGCAGCCAAGAGGGTAGCGGGGTGTCCTACGAGCAGTACTTC | CASSQEGSGVSYEQYF
few | TRBJ2-2 | . | TRBV20-1 | TGCAGTGCTAGAGATCTCCCGGGCACCGGGGAGCTGTTTTTT | CSARDLPGTGELFF
few | TRBJ2-2 | . | TRBV5-4 | TGTGCCAGCAGCTTCGCGGGATTCGCCGGGGAGCTGTTTTTT | CASSFAGFAGELFF
. | TRBJ2-1 | . | TRBV6-4 | TGTGCCACGTCGGGCCTCTATGGGAATGAGCAGTTCTTC | CATSGLYGNEQFF
. | TRBJ2-3 | TRBD1 | TRBV12-5 | TGTGCTAGTGGTTTGGGGACAGGGCTTGCTAACACAGATACGCAGTATTTT | CASGLGTGLANTDTQYF
few | TRBJ2-2 | . | TRBV6-5 | TGTGCCAGCAGTTTTTATGTCCGGGCAGGGGACACCGGGGAGCTGTTTTTT | CASSFYVRAGDTGELFF
many | TRBJ2-3 | . | TRBV10-1 | TGCGCCAGCAGTGACAGCACAGATACGCAGTATTTT | CASSDSTDTQYF
many | TRBJ2-2 | . | TRBV5-1 | TGCGCCAGCAGCTTCACCGGGGAGCTGTTTTTT | CASSFTGELFF
. | TRBJ2-3 | . | TRBV12-3/TRBV12-4 | TGTGCCAGCAGTTTTCGGGTCCGCACAGATACGCAGTATTTT | CASSFRVRTDTQYF
many | TRBJ2-6 | . | TRBV6-1 | TGTGCCAGCAGCCCCACAGGGCTCGGGCTCTCTGGGGCCAACGTCCTGACTTTC | CASSPTGLGLSGANVLTF
many | TRBJ1-1 | . | TRBV12-3/TRBV12-4 | TGTGCCAGCAGCCTTAGGGTGGGGAACACTGAAGCTTTCTTT | CASSLRVGNTEAFF
. | TRBJ1-4 | TRBD1 | TRBV5-1 | TGCGCCAGCAGTGAGGGGGCGGGCAAGGAAAAACTGTTTTTT | CASSEGAGKEKLFF
. | TRBJ2-2 | . | TRBV20-1 | TGCAGTGCTAGAGGCAGACAGCTAACCGGGGAGCTGTTTTTT | CSARGRQLTGELFF
few | TRBJ2-1 | TRBD2 | TRBV12-3/TRBV12-4 | TGTGCCAGCAGGCCCACTAGCGGGGGGGTTAATGAGCAGTTCTTC | CASRPTSGGVNEQFF
. | TRBJ1-1 | TRBD1 | TRBV4-3 | TGCGCCAGCAGCCAAGACTCAGGGGGCGCGACTGAAGCTTTCTTT | CASSQDSGGATEAFF
many | TRBJ2-1 | . | TRBV29-1 | TGCAGCGTTATGTCTGGGGGGGAGCAGTTCTTC | CSVMSGGEQFF
once | TRBJ2-3 | TRBD2 | TRBV29-1 | TGCAGCGTTGGGTCTAGCGGGGATCCAGATACGCAGTATTTT | CSVGSSGDPDTQYF
few | TRBJ2-2 | TRBD1 | TRBV27 | TGTGCCAGCACACCGGGACAGACCTACATGAACACCGGGGAGCTGTTTTTT | CASTPGQTYMNTGELFF
many | TRBJ2-2 | TRBD1 | TRBV12-3/TRBV12-4 | TGTGCCAGCAGTTTAGTGGGACAGGCCGCGAACACCGGGGAGCTGTTTTTT | CASSLVGQAANTGELFF
. | TRBJ2-3 | TRBD1 | TRBV29-1 | TGCAGCCTTCGGGACAGGGGGCGGGCAGATACGCAGTATTTT | CSLRDRGRADTQYF
many | TRBJ2-2 | . | TRBV6-2/TRBV6-3 | TGTGCCAGCACAACGAGGAGTTCGAACACCGGGGAGCTGTTTTTT | CASTTRSSNTGELFF
. | TRBJ2-7 | TRBD1 | TRBV7-9 | TGTGCCAGCAGCTCCTTATTGGGACAGGATACCTACGAGCAGTACTTC | CASSSLLGQDTYEQYF
many | TRBJ2-1 | TRBD2 | TRBV4-2 | TGTGCCAGCAGCCAAGGTGGTAGCGGGCGCCTTGACTCCTACAATGAGCAGTTCTTC | CASSQGGSGRLDSYNEQFF
. | TRBJ2-7 | . | TRBV4-3 | TGCGCCAGCAGCCAAGAAAAGCCTTCCTACGAGCAGTACTTC | CASSQEKPSYEQYF